This T cell receptor beta chain was captured in a study of cytomegalovirus exposure and HLA in healthy donors (dated by TCRdb to about 2017). Concerning the study at large: In an earlier analysis of 587 of the donors, about 270 Gb of sequence data and about 110 million unique TCR beta sequences from 150 million to 200 million T cells were reported. Around 300 gigabases of sequencing data and some 85 million unique TCR sequences were included in an early release covering 500 to 750 HLA-typed donors. Of the roughly 430 genotyped donors, roughly 85% fell in the genetic ancestry cluster associated with self-reported Caucasian donors. The study was designed to test whether signatures of past pathogen exposure could be identified by cataloging public T cell receptors. The T cell repertoires of 666 subjects were profiled by immunosequencing and related to cytomegalovirus serostatus. In addition to the first cohort of 666 subjects, a separate validation cohort of 120 different subjects was used. To predict cytomegalovirus infection status, the study combined high-throughput TCR immunosequencing, statistical association of individual TCRs with disease status, and machine learning. A later analysis re-analyzed previously published TCR beta repertoires from about 730 donors and added high-resolution HLA genotyping to study TCR occurrence patterns. Rather than drawing on any new phenotypic data, the later analysis identified candidate immune exposures from TCR beta sequences and the way those sequences occurred across donors. An earlier analysis of several hundred of the donors used high-throughput TCR beta sequencing to judge whether each TCR beta V gene segment behaved as functional or pseudogenic. Alongside the repertoire data, information on donor age, sex, ethnicity and CMV serostatus was compiled. Genome-wide SNP genotypes for about 65% of the roughly 670 donors were used in a later genetic analysis, which treated that subset as a discovery cohort. Every discovery cohort repertoire had been produced on one sequencing platform. Class I and class II HLA loci were covered by the typing at four-digit resolution. The number of typed donors differed by locus: about 629-640 for A, B, C, DRB1 and DQB1; 522 for DQA1; around 610 for DPA1; and around 470 for DPB1. Roughly 5 DR-DQ haplotypes were treated as single units for association and clustering because of strong linkage in the cohort. Across some 400 genotyped donors of the cohort, an average of roughly 250,000 unique TCR beta nucleotide sequences per donor were sequenced, and approximately 19% of those sequences were non-productive.

The cohort consisted of some 730 healthy bone marrow donors. All cohort members were sampled while nominally healthy, although unrecorded immune exposures were likely present. The donor tested CMV seropositive and was one of the 289 seropositive cohort members. A peripheral blood sample was collected from each donor, and TCR beta sequencing was performed on peripheral blood mononuclear cells. Genomic DNA was extracted from the blood cell samples with the Qiagen DNeasy Blood Extraction Kit. V was cut back by 3 bases and J by 5 bases, leaving a gap of 13 bases between them. The germline V gene sets CDR1 to SGHVS and CDR2 to FQNEAQ. Inclusive of the bounding cysteine and phenylalanine, the CDR3 is 14 residues long. The sequence is cut down to CDR3 DNA, 42 bases in frame from base 1. Beyond this particular receptor, the publication reports: The 87-base-pair reads could not distinguish some IMGT-functional V segments, including TRBV6-2 and TRBV6-3, so those segments were excluded. Broadly in line with IMGT annotations, most TCR beta V segments showed up in productive rearrangements about 87% or about 30% of the time in an earlier analysis of some 590 of the donors. Roughly uniform sequencing depth across donors was assumed in presence/absence analyses, although this assumption may not hold. V-gene and J-gene trimming of TCR beta chains was associated with a missense DCLRE1C variant in a later genetic analysis, and the association was replicated in an independent cohort. While some public TCRs were present in many individuals, most TCR sequences turned up only very rarely across donors. According to a later analysis, parvovirus B19, influenza, CMV and Epstein-Barr virus appeared linked to several top co-occurrence clusters. A group of highly shared sequence variants was considered likely to be a technical artifact of the sequencing pipeline. Correlated functional status among segregating V segments might be attributable to linkage disequilibrium, but an unknown experimental factor could not be ruled out. A further reported finding was that TCR beta sequences accurately predicted the HLA-A and HLA-B alleles for most subjects in the first cohort. According to the authors, the approach could potentially be generalized to other disease states and immunological phenotypes. A few of the identified cytomegalovirus-associated TCR beta chains were confirmed in vitro to be specific for cytomegalovirus antigens. The classifier was reported to diagnose cytomegalovirus status with high specificity and sensitivity in both the original cohort and the validation cohort. According to a later genetic analysis, donors in an Asian-associated ancestry cluster had fewer N-insertions in productive TCRs than the roughly 670-donor mean. This cohort had only TCR beta chains sequenced, and the lack of alpha or paired-chain data limited which features could be detected. Over 15 rarely observed V segments, including chromosome 9 orphons, were excluded from the earlier analysis of some 590 of the donors because counts were too low. In a later analysis, most CMV-associated TCR beta chains were found to appear HLA-restricted, with HLA associations seemingly driven largely by CMV exposure. In a later analysis, HLA-associated TCR beta chains were found to be more clonally expanded and to have lower generation probabilities than equally common non-associated chains. HLA typing was unavailable for some donors at each locus, so association tests used only the typed subset. The study listed 150 to 200 TCR beta chains as associated with cytomegalovirus. For the cohort, immune exposure information was limited to CMV serostatus. A later analysis associated some 17,000 TCR beta sequences with specific HLA alleles at a false discovery rate of 0.05. In a later analysis, TCR association rates were found to vary across HLA loci, with the most associated TCRs seen for DRB1 alleles and the fewest for HLA-C alleles. Assigning TCR associations to individual alleles was difficult when HLA alleles, especially DR and DQ, strongly co-occurred.

As to this clone: There is no known antigen for this receptor. It has no much larger one-base neighbor in the sample; base qualities were not kept.

The library was made by the immunoSEQ multiplex PCR assay. For the multiplex PCR, a mixture combining 60 forward primers for TCR Vbeta segments and 13 reverse primers for TCR Jbeta segments was used. The CDR3 region of rearranged TCR beta genes was amplified from genomic DNA by a multiplex PCR assay. On the Illumina HiSeq System, the amplified TCR beta libraries were sequenced as 87-base-pair reads. The source study handled its data this way. A later analysis counted tens of millions of unique TCR beta chains across the approximately 700 repertoires, and about 10 million of these chains were shared by at least two donors. A nearest-neighbor algorithm error-corrected the raw reads and collapsed the reads into unique sequences, merging closely related sequences to remove PCR and sequencing errors. Alignment of CDR3 sequences to IMGT reference sequences was used to assign V, D and J gene segments. Each retained sequence needed at least a six-nucleotide match to both a V gene segment and a J gene segment. Rearrangements were classified as productive when the CDR3 lacked stop codons and remained in frame with V and J, and all other rearrangements were classified as non-productive. Following IMGT convention, CDR3 was defined as the stretch from the second conserved V-encoded cysteine to the conserved J-encoded phenylalanine. Sequences without an unambiguous match to a single V gene segment were excluded from the earlier analysis of about 600 of the donors. An earlier analysis of fewer than 750 of the donors classified V segments as functional when productive rearrangements were above 56.7% and as segregating when the standard deviation between donors was above 5%. A statistical classification framework was developed to diagnose cytomegalovirus status using the catalog of TCR beta chain sequences. V and J gene assignment, in a later analysis, came from comparing TCR nucleotide sequences with IMGT/GENE-DB human TR gene sequences. In a later analysis, CDR3 sequences and most-parsimonious VDJ recombination scenarios were assigned using the TCRdist pipeline. In a later analysis, each TCR beta chain was defined by its CDR3 amino acid sequence together with its V-gene family, and reads without a unique V-gene family were excluded. To address suspected cross-contamination and a sequencing artifact, a later analysis removed under 600 highly shared, low-generation-probability nucleotide sequences. A later analysis calculated a clonal expansion index for each public chain from normalized within-repertoire ranks of inferred template counts. Generation probabilities in a later analysis came from a VDJ recombination model fitted to out-of-frame rearrangements, and those results were checked against IGoR. Hypergeometric tests were used in a later analysis to score TCR-TCR, TCR-HLA and TCR-CMV co-occurrence, with a repertoire-size bias correction applied to the TCR pairs. In a later analysis, false discovery rates were estimated by permuting HLA or CMV assignments 20 times. In a later analysis, co-occurring TCRs were grouped using DBSCAN, with TCRdist sequence similarity added in when clustering inside HLA-allele-positive subsets. For co-occurrence clustering, repertoires with fewer than 30,000 or more than 120,000 public chains were excluded, along with four or five repertoires with anomalous nucleotide sharing. TCRdb stores this immuneACCESS table with in-frame sequences only. Part of the clones is absent; in the studies checked, under half of the shortfall reflects unresolved V genes, and no reason is known for the rest. V, J and clone size were drawn from that table, and D and trimming were deduced from the DNA. This sample is represented by roughly 260,000 clones; almost 85% of them were singletons. Clones ranked in the top ten supply about 2% of the sample.

The sequenced material came from PBMCs. Recombination joined TRBV7-8 with TRBJ2-5, and TRBD1 may be the D gene, going by 6 matching bases. This TCR came from a woman aged 40 to 49 in good health and CMV-seropositive. CDR3 sequence: CASSFGTIVETQYF. In nucleotide form, the sequence is TGTGCCAGCAGCTTTGGGACAATTGTGGAGACCCAGTACTTC.